This is a list of T cell receptor beta chains from one sample in a study of type 1 regulatory T cells. Antigens for these TCRs are unknown. TCRdb reprocessed the reads via MiXCR and lists one record per CDR3 protein. The table includes 63,000 or so distinct CDR3 sequences, roughly 49% detected once. Material: cultured non-Tr1 T cells, either the whole culture or a sorted T cell fraction (not recorded which). Source of these receptors: a human donor in good health. CDR3s include the opening cysteine and the closing phenylalanine or tryptophan. The order of the fields is CDR3 DNA, CDR3 protein, J gene, D gene, V gene, clone size. The D gene is left open where the match is weak. Some rows mark clone size as missing; the rest say once, few, many or name a class of expanded clone.

DNA: TGCGCCAGCAGCCAAGGAAAGGGGGCGGACTATTCACGGCCCCAGCATTTT
CDR3: CASSQGKGADYSRPQHF
J: TRBJ1-5
D: TRBD1
V: TRBV4-1
size: .

DNA: TGTGCCAGCAGCTTGCGCGCGTGGGAGGGGGAGACCCAGTACTTC
CDR3: CASSLRAWEGETQYF
J: TRBJ2-5
D: TRBD2
V: TRBV5-6
size: .

DNA: TGTGCCAGCAGCCAACATTTTTCCACAGGGGGGAACACTGAAGCTTTCTTT
CDR3: CASSQHFSTGGNTEAFF
J: TRBJ1-1
D: TRBD1
V: TRBV14
size: few

DNA: TGTGCCAGTAAGGCGGCGGGGGAATCCTCAGATACGCAGTATTTT
CDR3: CASKAAGESSDTQYF
J: TRBJ2-3
D: TRBD2
V: TRBV19
size: .

DNA: TGTGCCAGCAGTCCGGGTAGGAGGGTCTCCTACAATGAGCAGTTCTTC
CDR3: CASSPGRRVSYNEQFF
J: TRBJ2-1
D: .
V: TRBV28
size: .

DNA: TGTGCCAGCAGTTTAATCCTGAACACTGAAGCTTTCTTT
CDR3: CASSLILNTEAFF
J: TRBJ1-1
D: .
V: TRBV12-3/TRBV12-4
size: .

DNA: TGTGCCAGCAGCCGTAGGCCATGGACAGGGGGCCGACCAGACGGTGAAAAACTGTTTTTT
CDR3: CASSRRPWTGGRPDGEKLFF
J: TRBJ1-4
D: TRBD1
V: TRBV7-8
size: .

DNA: TGCGCCAGCAGCTTGGAGAGGACAGGGGGCAATACGCAGTATTTT
CDR3: CASSLERTGGNTQYF
J: TRBJ2-3
D: TRBD1
V: TRBV5-1
size: .

DNA: TGTGCCAGCAGCTTGGGTTTAGGACAGCCTAACTATGGCTACACCTTC
CDR3: CASSLGLGQPNYGYTF
J: TRBJ1-2
D: .
V: TRBV5-6
size: few

DNA: TGTGCCGGGCGGGTGCATAGCAATCAGCCCCAGCATTTT
CDR3: CAGRVHSNQPQHF
J: TRBJ1-5
D: .
V: TRBV2
size: .

DNA: TGCGCCAGCAGCGATCCGGGACAGGGGAACACTGAAGCTTTCTTT
CDR3: CASSDPGQGNTEAFF
J: TRBJ1-1
D: TRBD1
V: TRBV5-1
size: .

DNA: TGCGCCAGCAGCTTGAGGCCTAGCGGGGTGCAAGAGACCCAGTACTTC
CDR3: CASSLRPSGVQETQYF
J: TRBJ2-5
D: TRBD2
V: TRBV5-1
size: .

DNA: TGCAGTGTCGGGACAGCTACTTTCGGCTACACCTTC
CDR3: CSVGTATFGYTF
J: TRBJ1-2
D: TRBD1
V: TRBV29-1
size: .

DNA: TGTGCCAGCTCACCCGGTTCAGGGGATCAGCCCCAGCATTTT
CDR3: CASSPGSGDQPQHF
J: TRBJ1-5
D: .
V: TRBV18
size: .

DNA: TGTGCCAGCAGCTGGCTCTCCCCACAACTAAACACTGAAGCTTTCTTT
CDR3: CASSWLSPQLNTEAFF
J: TRBJ1-1
D: .
V: TRBV5-6
size: .

DNA: TGTGCCAGCTCACCACAGACGCAGGGGTGGACTGAAGCTTTCTTT
CDR3: CASSPQTQGWTEAFF
J: TRBJ1-1
D: .
V: TRBV18
size: .

DNA: TGTGCCACCAGTGATTCTGGCTTAGAGACCCAGTACTTC
CDR3: CATSDSGLETQYF
J: TRBJ2-5
D: .
V: TRBV24-1
size: .

DNA: TGTGCCAGCAGCTTAGGAAGTCGACTAGGGGGTTTGTCCCAGTACTTC
CDR3: CASSLGSRLGGLSQYF
J: TRBJ2-5
D: .
V: TRBV11-1
size: few

DNA: TGTGCCAGCAGGCAGAGCCCCGGAGGGAGGGAAGCTTTCTTT
CDR3: CASRQSPGGREAFF
J: TRBJ1-1
D: .
V: TRBV12-3/TRBV12-4
size: .

DNA: TGCAGTGCTAAAAGGACCACTAGCTCCTACGAGCAGTACTTC
CDR3: CSAKRTTSSYEQYF
J: TRBJ2-7
D: .
V: TRBV20-1
size: few

DNA: TGTGCCAGCAAGGGGGGACAGGGATCCTATGGCTACACCTTC
CDR3: CASKGGQGSYGYTF
J: TRBJ1-2
D: TRBD1
V: TRBV6-5
size: few

DNA: TGTGCCAGCAGCCTAGGGACAGGGGCGGACACTGAAGCTTTCTTT
CDR3: CASSLGTGADTEAFF
J: TRBJ1-1
D: TRBD1
V: TRBV11-1
size: .

DNA: TGCGCCAGCAGCCAAGATAAGGGGGCTGAATATGGCTACACCTTC
CDR3: CASSQDKGAEYGYTF
J: TRBJ1-2
D: TRBD1
V: TRBV4-1
size: .